This T cell receptor beta chain was recovered during a study of OX40 agonist ivuxolimab in advanced cancers. The sampling schedule covered blood at baseline, cycle 4 day 1, and cycle 7 day 1. Using immunoSEQ multiplex PCR, the repertoire was profiled, and TCRdb retains in-frame clones only, with some absent. The table includes about 97,000 clones, approximately 87% detected once. Study observations and caveats: Average numbers of expanded clones were greater in CD8+ T cells than in CD4+.

With respect to this clone: Its antigen is as yet unknown.

CDR1 SGHDT and CDR2 YYEEEE come from the germline V gene. V shed 0 bases and J shed 2 bases, with 4 bases lying between them. CDR3 size: 13 residues. The clonotype originates from an adult with an advanced solid tumor such as melanoma, head and neck, liver or kidney cancer. This chain connects TRBV5-6 to TRBJ2-3; D remains ambiguous. The sequences come from CD4+ or CD8+ T cells sorted from blood, collected in a trial of the OX40 agonist ivuxolimab. The CDR3 nucleotides read TGTGCCAGCAGCTTGGAGGTCACAGATACGCAGTATTTT. Amino acid sequence: CASSLEVTDTQYF.